This TCR beta chain stems from a study of beta chain features in type 1 diabetes. Study-wide findings and caveats: There was a moderate but significant shortening of TCRB CDR3s in all four CD4+ subsets of Type 1 diabetes patients. Fewer insertions but more deletions were seen at VDJ junctions in type 1 diabetes patients.

The CDR3 has 16 amino acids. Since all of the isolated RNA was reverse transcribed, expressed TCRB transcripts were what got sequenced. TCRdb's table, derived via immunoSEQ multiplex PCR, lists solely in-frame clones and lacks some. Among 330,000 or so clones listed, about 12% were seen once. This clone was observed a handful of times. What it recognizes is unknown. V and J are TRBV21-1 and TRBJ2-1; TRBD2 was called by the table and not checked on the DNA. TRBV21-1 is a known pseudogene. Material for sequencing was naive CD4+ T cells from blood. This TCR came from a woman aged 18 to 35 with type 1 diabetes. The CDR3 bases are TGTGCCAGCAGTGCTCCGGGACTAGCGGGCTACAATGAGCAGTTCTTC. Translation: CASSAPGLAGYNEQFF.